The rows below give T cell receptor beta chains drawn from one sample of a study of T cell responses to AZD1222 COVID-19 vaccine. This table comes from immunoSEQ multiplex PCR, and its TCRdb copy is limited to in-frame clones, with some not included. Counted here are tens of thousands of clones, 80% to 95% occurring once; the ten biggest clones make up 3.5% to 5.5%. The sample was peripheral blood, taken on day 0 of MenACWY control vaccination. These receptors all stem from an adult in good health. CDR3s include the opening cysteine and the closing phenylalanine or tryptophan. A D gene is named only where the DNA matches it firmly. Size is stated for part of the rows, as once, few or many counts, or as a class when the clone is expanded.

TRBV9,once,-,TRBJ1-4,CASSSSILTNEKLFF,TGTGCCAGCAGCTCGAGTATTTTAACTAATGAAAAACTGTTTTTT
TRBV27,-,TRBD1,TRBJ1-2,CASSLSVRGRGYTF,TGTGCCAGCAGTTTATCAGTCAGGGGGCGAGGCTACACCTTC
TRBV7-2,-,TRBD2,TRBJ2-7,CASSPGTSGFSYEQYF,TGTGCCAGCAGCCCCGGGACTAGCGGGTTCTCCTACGAGCAGTACTTC
TRBV27,-,-,TRBJ2-1,CASSFGRANEQFF,TGTGCCAGCAGTTTCGGGAGAGCGAATGAGCAGTTCTTC
TRBV7-9,once,TRBD2,TRBJ2-2,CASSRLAGGPTNTGELFF,TGTGCCAGCAGCCGACTAGCGGGAGGGCCAACGAACACCGGGGAGCTGTTTTTT
TRBV18,-,-,TRBJ1-1,CASSPSHRPDMNTEAFF,TGTGCCAGCTCACCAAGTCACAGGCCGGACATGAACACTGAAGCTTTCTTT
TRBV5-1,-,TRBD2,TRBJ2-6,CASSLARLAGVPGANVLTF,TGCGCCAGCAGCTTGGCCCGGCTAGCGGGAGTTCCCGGGGCCAACGTCCTGACTTTC
TRBV6-5,once,TRBD1,TRBJ2-3,CASSTSTGGTDTQYF,TGTGCCAGCAGTACCTCGACAGGGGGAACAGATACGCAGTATTTT
TRBV15,-,TRBD2,TRBJ2-3,CATSRGTSGTDTQYF,TGTGCCACCAGCAGAGGGACTAGCGGGACAGATACGCAGTATTTT
TRBV7-2,once,-,TRBJ2-7,CASSLAPGVLYEQYF,TGTGCCAGCAGCTTAGCTCCCGGCGTACTCTACGAGCAGTACTTC
TRBV7-9,-,-,TRBJ2-7,CASSLVGGREQYF,TGTGCCAGCAGCTTAGTCGGAGGAAGGGAGCAGTACTTC
TRBV18,-,-,TRBJ1-5,CASSPGAVGDQPQHF,TGTGCCAGCTCACCAGGGGCAGTCGGGGATCAGCCCCAGCATTTT
TRBV2,-,-,TRBJ1-1,CASIQGNTEAFF,TGTGCCAGCATACAGGGGAACACTGAAGCTTTCTTT
TRBV19,-,TRBD1,TRBJ1-4,CASSIGQGGNEKLFF,TGTGCCAGTAGTATCGGACAGGGTGGTAATGAAAAACTGTTTTTT
TRBV7-3,-,TRBD2,TRBJ2-3,CASSPQARLAGGWGPDTQYF,TGTGCCAGCAGCCCCCAAGCGAGACTAGCGGGGGGATGGGGTCCGGATACGCAGTATTTT
TRBV10-1,-,TRBD2,TRBJ2-1,CASSRLAGDNEQFF,TGCGCCAGCAGTAGACTAGCGGGAGACAATGAGCAGTTCTTC
TRBV28,-,TRBD1,TRBJ1-5,CASSLTGMSNQPQHF,TGTGCCAGCAGTCTGACAGGGATGAGCAATCAGCCCCAGCATTTT
TRBV11-2,-,-,TRBJ2-7,CASSSFRDRGYEQYF,TGTGCCAGCAGCTCGTTTAGGGACCGCGGCTACGAGCAGTACTTC
TRBV6-4,-,-,TRBJ1-4,CASSHRDRGNEKLFF,TGTGCCAGCAGTCACAGGGACCGGGGTAATGAAAAACTGTTTTTT
TRBV3-1/TRBV3-2,-,-,TRBJ2-1,CASKGASSYNEQFF,TGTGCCAGCAAAGGGGCGAGCTCCTACAATGAGCAGTTCTTC
TRBV2,once,-,TRBJ2-5,CASSPGLAQETQYF,TGTGCCAGCAGTCCCGGACTGGCCCAAGAGACCCAGTACTTC
TRBV30,-,-,TRBJ1-2,CAWTQARGYGYTF,TGTGCCTGGACCCAGGCCCGGGGGTATGGCTACACCTTC
TRBV5-4,-,-,TRBJ2-6,CASSVGNRVIGSGANVLTF,TGTGCCAGCAGCGTGGGCAACAGGGTGATTGGCTCTGGGGCCAACGTCCTGACTTTC
TRBV4-3,-,-,TRBJ2-7,CASSQNPQGFAAYEQYF,TGCGCCAGCAGCCAAAATCCACAGGGATTCGCGGCCTACGAGCAGTACTTC
TRBV5-6,-,-,TRBJ1-5,CASSLDPGSNQPQHF,TGTGCCAGCAGCTTGGATCCAGGTAGCAATCAGCCCCAGCATTTT
TRBV28,once,-,TRBJ1-6,CASSPSGSSYNSPLHF,TGTGCCAGCAGTCCCTCAGGTAGCTCCTATAATTCACCCCTCCACTTT
TRBV6-5,-,-,TRBJ1-1,CASSYRANTEAFF,TGTGCCAGCAGTTACAGAGCCAACACTGAAGCTTTCTTT
TRBV6-1,-,-,TRBJ1-1,CASSEWDGDPRGAFF,TGTGCCAGCAGTGAATGGGACGGAGACCCAAGGGGAGCTTTCTTT
TRBV5-1,-,TRBD1,TRBJ1-4,CASSAAGTANEKLFF,TGCGCCAGCAGCGCGGCCGGGACAGCTAATGAAAAACTGTTTTTT
TRBV3-1/TRBV3-2,-,TRBD1,TRBJ1-5,CASSQEPGTGGAQHF,TGTGCCAGCAGCCAAGAGCCCGGGACAGGGGGGGCCCAGCATTTT
TRBV2,-,-,TRBJ2-2,CASSELGPGELFF,TGTGCCAGCAGTGAACTGGGACCCGGGGAGCTGTTTTTT
TRBV5-6,-,-,TRBJ2-1,CASSPGANNEQFF,TGTGCCAGCAGCCCAGGGGCCAACAATGAGCAGTTCTTC
TRBV28,-,-,TRBJ1-1,CASISGEIRAFF,TGTGCCAGCATTAGCGGGGAGATACGAGCTTTCTTT
TRBV6-5,-,-,TRBJ1-1,CASSYGPYAEAFF,TGTGCCAGCAGTTACGGACCTTACGCTGAAGCTTTCTTT
TRBV5-1,-,-,TRBJ2-5,CASSLAGAQETQYF,TGCGCCAGCAGCTTGGCAGGGGCCCAAGAGACCCAGTACTTC
TRBV5-6,-,-,TRBJ1-6,CASSPGLGSPLHF,TGTGCCAGCAGCCCAGGACTGGGATCACCCCTCCACTTT
TRBV30,-,TRBD1,TRBJ1-2,CAWSVNLGQGSAGYTF,TGTGCCTGGAGTGTAAATTTGGGACAGGGGTCGGCTGGCTACACCTTC
TRBV9,-,-,TRBJ1-1,CASSVGGASTEAFF,TGTGCCAGCAGCGTAGGGGGTGCCAGCACTGAAGCTTTCTTT
TRBV6-2/TRBV6-3,-,-,TRBJ1-1,CASSYRTGRLMNTEAFF,TGTGCCAGCAGTTATAGAACAGGACGGCTCATGAACACTGAAGCTTTCTTT
TRBV7-6,-,TRBD2,TRBJ2-2,CASTAGGLDGGTGELFF,TGTGCCAGCACAGCGGGGGGGCTCGACGGTGGCACCGGGGAGCTGTTTTTT
TRBV4-1,-,-,TRBJ1-5,CASSRPLGPQHF,TGCGCCAGCAGCCGCCCTTTAGGGCCCCAGCATTTT
TRBV2,-,TRBD1,TRBJ1-5,CASNRGVGNQPQHF,TGTGCCAGCAACAGGGGAGTGGGCAATCAGCCCCAGCATTTT
TRBV4-2,-,-,TRBJ2-1,CASSQDRAEQFF,TGTGCCAGCAGCCAAGACAGAGCCGAGCAGTTCTTC
TRBV28,-,-,TRBJ2-7,CASSPQLYEQYF,TGTGCCAGCAGTCCCCAGCTGTACGAGCAGTACTTC
TRBV3-1/TRBV3-2,-,-,TRBJ1-5,CASSHLPGTQPQHF,TGTGCCAGCAGCCATCTGCCCGGGACTCAGCCCCAGCATTTT
TRBV7-9,-,-,TRBJ1-5,CASSRGGQPQHF,TGTGCCAGCTCGAGGGGAGGCCAGCCCCAGCATTTT
TRBV10-3,-,TRBD2,TRBJ2-2,CAHASGRGANTGELFF,TGTGCCCATGCTAGCGGGAGAGGAGCGAACACCGGGGAGCTGTTTTTT
TRBV18,-,-,TRBJ1-3,CASSTPERDPNTIYF,TGTGCCAGCTCAACACCCGAACGGGACCCAAACACCATATATTTT
TRBV7-6,once,-,TRBJ2-5,CASSLGGTQYF,TGTGCCAGCAGCTTAGGGGGGACCCAGTACTTC
TRBV6-5,-,-,TRBJ1-1,CASSYAPQGRTEAFF,TGTGCCAGCAGTTACGCACCCCAGGGCCGGACTGAAGCTTTCTTT
TRBV29-1,-,TRBD1,TRBJ1-1,CSVEGQTGAVGAFF,TGCAGCGTTGAAGGCCAGACAGGGGCGGTTGGAGCTTTCTTT
TRBV9,-,-,TRBJ2-7,CASSEIQGPPYF,TGTGCCAGCAGCGAAATACAGGGTCCCCCATACTTC
TRBV6-2/TRBV6-3,-,TRBD1,TRBJ1-4,CASSSGTGREKLFF,TGTGCCAGCAGTTCCGGGACAGGGAGAGAAAAACTGTTTTTT
TRBV7-9,-,-,TRBJ1-2,CASSRENSLLGGYTF,TGTGCCAGCAGTAGAGAAAACAGCCTATTGGGTGGCTACACCTTC